This T cell receptor beta chain was captured in a study of T cell changes during pregnancy in multiple sclerosis. Clones were read by immunoSEQ multiplex PCR, and TCRdb kept only the in-frame ones, dropping some. The table records tens of thousands of clones, roughly 92% of them present only once. This clone was seen only once. CDR3 size: 15 residues. CDR1 and CDR2 (germline): MNHNS, SASEGT. Trimming stripped 6 bases from V and 1 base from J, with 16 bases between. Sequenced here: peripheral blood, sampled in the third trimester of pregnancy. This TCR derives from a female donor in good health, enrolled as a control in a pregnancy study. This sequence joins TRBV6-1 and TRBJ2-7; D perhaps matches TRBD1 (8 bases). The chain's CDR3 is CASRINRGGSYEQYF. The CDR3 DNA follows: TGTGCCAGCAGAATAAACAGGGGGGGTTCCTACGAGCAGTACTTC.